The rows below give T cell receptor beta chains drawn from one sample of a study of T-cell reconstitution after alpha-beta-depleted transplantation in children. TCRdb reprocessed the PCR reads with MiXCR, giving one entry per CDR3 protein. Of about 400,000 distinct CDR3 sequences listed, over 20% were seen once; the top ten hold approximately 3.9%. The sample here was PBMCs from the stem cell graft donor, taken from the stem cell graft. These receptors originate from a human donor who donated a stem cell graft to a child with acute myeloid leukemia. CDR3s include the opening cysteine and the closing phenylalanine or tryptophan. Fields, in order: J gene, clone size, V gene, D gene, CDR3 protein, CDR3 DNA. D genes are given only for firm matches. Size is stated for part of the rows, as once, few or many counts, or as a class when the clone is expanded.

j_gene: TRBJ2-1
abundance: -
v_gene: TRBV12-3/TRBV12-4
d_gene: -
CDR3aa: CASSFRVSNEQFF
CDR3nt: TGTGCCAGCAGTTTTAGGGTCTCCAATGAGCAGTTCTTC

j_gene: TRBJ2-1
abundance: few
v_gene: TRBV4-1
d_gene: TRBD2
CDR3aa: CASSQDQLASYNEQFF
CDR3nt: TGCGCCAGCAGCCAAGATCAACTAGCGTCGTACAATGAGCAGTTCTTC

j_gene: TRBJ2-1
abundance: -
v_gene: TRBV28
d_gene: TRBD1
CDR3aa: CATNRGEKEQFF
CDR3nt: TGTGCCACCAACAGGGGGGAAAAGGAGCAGTTCTTC

j_gene: TRBJ2-3
abundance: -
v_gene: TRBV7-2
d_gene: TRBD2
CDR3aa: CASSQGLAADTQYF
CDR3nt: TGTGCCAGCAGCCAAGGACTAGCTGCAGATACGCAGTATTTT

j_gene: TRBJ2-1
abundance: -
v_gene: TRBV20-1
d_gene: -
CDR3aa: CSARPSAGYNEQFF
CDR3nt: TGCAGTGCTAGGCCCAGCGCCGGCTACAATGAGCAGTTCTTC

j_gene: TRBJ2-5
abundance: -
v_gene: TRBV12-3/TRBV12-4
d_gene: -
CDR3aa: CASSPPDLGETQYF
CDR3nt: TGTGCCAGCAGTCCCCCCGACTTGGGAGAGACCCAGTACTTC

j_gene: TRBJ2-7
abundance: many
v_gene: TRBV27
d_gene: -
CDR3aa: CASRPFGSYEQYF
CDR3nt: TGTGCCAGCAGACCTTTTGGGTCCTACGAGCAGTACTTC

j_gene: TRBJ2-7
abundance: -
v_gene: TRBV24-1
d_gene: -
CDR3aa: CATSESGQTYEQYF
CDR3nt: TGTGCCACCAGTGAATCAGGACAGACCTACGAGCAGTACTTC

j_gene: TRBJ1-5
abundance: -
v_gene: TRBV10-3
d_gene: -
CDR3aa: CAISEGGGNQPQHF
CDR3nt: TGTGCCATCAGTGAGGGGGGGGGAAATCAGCCCCAGCATTTT

j_gene: TRBJ2-7
abundance: few
v_gene: TRBV15
d_gene: -
CDR3aa: CATSRGRQELQYF
CDR3nt: TGTGCCACCAGCAGAGGAAGACAGGAACTTCAGTACTTC

j_gene: TRBJ1-2
abundance: -
v_gene: TRBV20-1
d_gene: -
CDR3aa: CSASHAEGRDGYTF
CDR3nt: TGCAGTGCTAGCCACGCAGAGGGGCGGGATGGCTACACCTTC

j_gene: TRBJ2-1
abundance: -
v_gene: TRBV27
d_gene: TRBD1
CDR3aa: CASNPYRGRNEQFF
CDR3nt: TGTGCCAGCAACCCTTACAGGGGGCGCAATGAGCAGTTCTTC

j_gene: TRBJ2-1
abundance: many
v_gene: TRBV29-1
d_gene: TRBD2
CDR3aa: CSVDGRTSGRSNEQFF
CDR3nt: TGCAGCGTAGACGGAAGAACTAGCGGGAGGTCAAATGAGCAGTTCTTC

j_gene: TRBJ2-1
abundance: many
v_gene: TRBV20-1
d_gene: TRBD2
CDR3aa: CSAITSGGRGREQFF
CDR3nt: TGCAGTGCTATAACTAGCGGAGGTAGAGGGAGGGAGCAGTTCTTC

j_gene: TRBJ2-1
abundance: many
v_gene: TRBV29-1
d_gene: -
CDR3aa: CSVGPTEGYNEQFF
CDR3nt: TGCAGCGTTGGGCCCACCGAAGGGTACAATGAGCAGTTCTTC

j_gene: TRBJ2-1
abundance: -
v_gene: TRBV12-3/TRBV12-4
d_gene: TRBD2
CDR3aa: CASSQTSGRNEQFF
CDR3nt: TGTGCCAGCAGTCAGACTAGCGGGAGGAATGAGCAGTTCTTC

j_gene: TRBJ2-5
abundance: few
v_gene: TRBV12-3/TRBV12-4
d_gene: -
CDR3aa: CASSPGVWQETQYF
CDR3nt: TGTGCCAGCAGCCCAGGGGTCTGGCAAGAGACCCAGTACTTC

j_gene: TRBJ2-3
abundance: many
v_gene: TRBV28
d_gene: TRBD2
CDR3aa: CASSPTSGSADTQYF
CDR3nt: TGTGCCAGCAGTCCGACTAGCGGGAGTGCAGATACGCAGTATTTT

j_gene: TRBJ1-5
abundance: many
v_gene: TRBV20-1
d_gene: -
CDR3aa: CSARQISNQPQHF
CDR3nt: TGCAGTGCTAGACAGATTAGCAATCAGCCCCAGCATTTT

j_gene: TRBJ2-2
abundance: few
v_gene: TRBV29-1
d_gene: TRBD1
CDR3aa: CSAGTGYTGELFF
CDR3nt: TGCAGCGCCGGGACAGGTTACACCGGGGAGCTGTTTTTT

j_gene: TRBJ2-7
abundance: -
v_gene: TRBV29-1
d_gene: TRBD1
CDR3aa: CSAETGTGIYEQYF
CDR3nt: TGCAGCGCTGAAACTGGGACAGGGATCTACGAGCAGTACTTC

j_gene: TRBJ2-5
abundance: -
v_gene: TRBV28
d_gene: TRBD1
CDR3aa: CASSSGTGGNQETQYF
CDR3nt: TGTGCCAGCAGTTCCGGGACAGGGGGCAACCAAGAGACCCAGTACTTC

j_gene: TRBJ2-7
abundance: -
v_gene: TRBV12-3/TRBV12-4
d_gene: TRBD1
CDR3aa: CASSFGRTGSYEQYF
CDR3nt: TGTGCCAGCAGTTTTGGGCGGACAGGGAGCTACGAGCAGTACTTC

j_gene: TRBJ2-1
abundance: -
v_gene: TRBV12-3/TRBV12-4
d_gene: -
CDR3aa: CASSFFSPFAVDMGNNEQFF
CDR3nt: TGTGCCAGCAGTTTTTTTTCCCCCTTCGCAGTTGACATGGGCAACAATGAGCAGTTCTTC

j_gene: TRBJ2-2
abundance: -
v_gene: TRBV20-1
d_gene: -
CDR3aa: CSATDSGAGELFF
CDR3nt: TGCAGTGCTACAGATTCAGGGGCCGGGGAGCTGTTTTTT

j_gene: TRBJ2-3
abundance: few
v_gene: TRBV6-2/TRBV6-3
d_gene: TRBD2
CDR3aa: CASSYIAASGRWTDTQYF
CDR3nt: TGTGCCAGCAGTTACATCGCGGCTAGCGGGAGGTGGACAGATACGCAGTATTTT

j_gene: TRBJ2-3
abundance: many
v_gene: TRBV5-1
d_gene: TRBD2
CDR3aa: CASSLALAGVSDTQYF
CDR3nt: TGCGCCAGCAGCTTGGCCCTAGCGGGAGTCTCAGATACGCAGTATTTT

j_gene: TRBJ1-5
abundance: few
v_gene: TRBV27
d_gene: -
CDR3aa: CASSFRVFWDVNPLDSNQPQHF
CDR3nt: TGTGCCAGCAGTTTTCGTGTATTTTGGGACGTAAATCCCCTGGATAGCAATCAGCCCCAGCATTTT

j_gene: TRBJ2-2
abundance: -
v_gene: TRBV20-1
d_gene: -
CDR3aa: CSAALVSAGELFF
CDR3nt: TGCAGTGCTGCCTTAGTTTCGGCCGGGGAGCTGTTTTTT

j_gene: TRBJ2-7
abundance: -
v_gene: TRBV28
d_gene: -
CDR3aa: CASSLLYRGGEQYF
CDR3nt: TGTGCCAGCAGTTTATTGTACAGGGGGGGTGAGCAGTACTTC

j_gene: TRBJ2-1
abundance: -
v_gene: TRBV20-1
d_gene: TRBD2
CDR3aa: CSAYYGTSRYNEQFF
CDR3nt: TGCAGTGCTTACTACGGGACTAGTAGGTACAATGAGCAGTTCTTC

j_gene: TRBJ1-2
abundance: -
v_gene: TRBV12-3/TRBV12-4
d_gene: -
CDR3aa: CASSQTVIGHGYTF
CDR3nt: TGTGCCAGCAGCCAAACGGTAATTGGTCATGGCTACACCTTC

j_gene: TRBJ2-7
abundance: -
v_gene: TRBV5-1
d_gene: TRBD2
CDR3aa: CASSLKRDRYEQYF
CDR3nt: TGCGCCAGCAGCTTAAAGCGGGATAGGTACGAGCAGTACTTC

j_gene: TRBJ1-3
abundance: many
v_gene: TRBV3-1
d_gene: TRBD1
CDR3aa: CASRRTGDGNTIYF
CDR3nt: TGTGCCAGCAGACGGACAGGGGACGGAAACACCATATATTTT

j_gene: TRBJ2-3
abundance: -
v_gene: TRBV4-1
d_gene: -
CDR3aa: CASSRAGTDTQYF
CDR3nt: TGCGCCAGCAGCCGGGCGGGCACAGATACGCAGTATTTT

j_gene: TRBJ2-7
abundance: -
v_gene: TRBV20-1
d_gene: -
CDR3aa: CSAFGPPYEQYF
CDR3nt: TGCAGTGCTTTCGGGCCTCCCTACGAGCAGTACTTC

j_gene: TRBJ2-3
abundance: -
v_gene: TRBV12-3/TRBV12-4
d_gene: -
CDR3aa: CASSPRALSTDTQYF
CDR3nt: TGTGCCAGCAGCCCTCGGGCCTTAAGCACAGATACGCAGTATTTT

j_gene: TRBJ1-5
abundance: -
v_gene: TRBV12-3/TRBV12-4
d_gene: -
CDR3aa: CASKLTAYSNQPQHF
CDR3nt: TGTGCCAGCAAACTGACAGCCTATAGCAATCAGCCCCAGCATTTT

j_gene: TRBJ1-2
abundance: few
v_gene: TRBV15
d_gene: -
CDR3aa: CATSRISGYYGYTF
CDR3nt: TGTGCCACCAGCAGGATTTCAGGGTACTATGGCTACACCTTC

j_gene: TRBJ1-1
abundance: -
v_gene: TRBV28
d_gene: TRBD1
CDR3aa: CASSPRPGQENTEAFF
CDR3nt: TGTGCCAGCAGCCCAAGACCGGGACAGGAGAACACTGAAGCTTTCTTT

j_gene: TRBJ2-1
abundance: -
v_gene: TRBV11-2
d_gene: TRBD2
CDR3aa: CASRPTSGRAGEQFF
CDR3nt: TGTGCCAGCAGACCCACTAGCGGGAGGGCAGGTGAGCAGTTCTTC

j_gene: TRBJ2-1
abundance: many
v_gene: TRBV20-1
d_gene: TRBD2
CDR3aa: CSAYSGSSYNEQFF
CDR3nt: TGCAGTGCCTATAGCGGGAGCTCCTACAATGAGCAGTTCTTC